This record looks at one T cell receptor (beta chain) sequence and its context. The J segment lost 0 bases and the V segment lost 6 bases, leaving 6 bases of the junction unmatched. Germline CDR1 SGHKS, CDR2 YYEKEE (reference sequence). CDR3 length: 15 amino acids. The sample is drawn from a study of blood T cell repertoires in COVID-19. Authors' processing steps: The assay estimated nucleated cells by amplifying reference gene primers. Clones were sequenced by immunoSEQ multiplex PCR, and TCRdb holds only the in-frame ones, with some missing. That table supplies the V and J calls and clone size; D and trimming were determined from the DNA. This sample has tens of thousands of clones; 80% to 90% occur once, and the top ten carry about 13%.

The sample comprised peripheral blood. The chain is built from TRBV5-5 and TRBJ2-1; 7 bases align to TRBD2. The sequence came from a woman in her 70s in a cohort sampled during active COVID-19. This CDR3 reads CASNVGGSSYNEQFF. The CDR3 DNA reads TGTGCCAGCAACGTCGGGGGGAGCTCCTACAATGAGCAGTTCTTC.